This TCR beta chain was recovered during a study of CD8 T cell repertoires and HIV-1 epitope variants. Turning to the study itself: Tested: three Gag epitope families, Nef HW9 and YT9.

Assay used: immunoSEQ multiplex PCR; TCRdb lists only in-frame clones, some missing. Here the sample spans about 5,200 clones, about 60% being singletons. Germline CDR1 is SNHLY and CDR2 is FYNNEI. V gave up 1 base and J gave up 2 bases, with 6 bases separating them. The CDR3 sequence is 14 residues long. With respect to this clone: The antigen remains unidentified.

The receptor comes from a male donor with HIV. The specimen sequenced was cultured CD8+ T cells derived from PBMCs. The chain recombines TRBV2 with TRBJ2-1, with a weak D call TRBD1 (6 bases). The CDR3 protein is CASSEEGAYNEQFF. CDR3 sequence (DNA): TGTGCCAGCAGTGAAGAGGGGGCCTACAATGAGCAGTTCTTC.